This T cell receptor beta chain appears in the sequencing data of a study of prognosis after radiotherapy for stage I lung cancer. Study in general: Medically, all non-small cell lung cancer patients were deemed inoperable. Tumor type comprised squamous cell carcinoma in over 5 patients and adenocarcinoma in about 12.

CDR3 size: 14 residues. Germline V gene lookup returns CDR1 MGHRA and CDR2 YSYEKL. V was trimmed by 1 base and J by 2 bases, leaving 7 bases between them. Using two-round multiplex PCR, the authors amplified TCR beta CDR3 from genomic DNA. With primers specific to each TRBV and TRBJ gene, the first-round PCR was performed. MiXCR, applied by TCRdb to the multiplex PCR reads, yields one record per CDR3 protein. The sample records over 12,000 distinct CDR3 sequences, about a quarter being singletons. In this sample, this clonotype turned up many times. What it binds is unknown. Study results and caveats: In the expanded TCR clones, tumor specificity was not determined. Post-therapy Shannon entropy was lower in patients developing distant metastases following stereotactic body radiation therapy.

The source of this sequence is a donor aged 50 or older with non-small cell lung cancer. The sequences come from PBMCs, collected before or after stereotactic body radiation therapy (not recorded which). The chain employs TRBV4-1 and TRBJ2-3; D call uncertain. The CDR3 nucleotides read TGCGCCAGCAGCCAAGCCGTTAACACAGATACGCAGTATTTT. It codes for CASSQAVNTDTQYF.